Detailed here is one T cell receptor (beta chain). Sequenced by immunoSEQ multiplex PCR; TCRdb stores in-frame clones only, minus some. The sample carries a few hundred thousand clones, approximately 80% recorded once. This sample is part of a study of blood T cell repertoires in COVID-19. CDR1 and CDR2 from the germline V gene are MNHEY and SVGEGT. V gave up 0 bases and J gave up 4 bases, with 13 bases separating them. CDR3 length equals 16 residues. The origin of this receptor is a woman between 18 and 29 years old with acute or convalescent COVID-19. The rearrangement uses TRBV6-2 or TRBV6-3 and TRBJ2-1; TRBD2 is a possible D gene (5 bases). Sequenced material: peripheral blood. The CDR3 nucleotides are TGTGCCAGCAGTTACTCGTTGGTAGCGCTATACAATGAGCAGTTCTTC. Translated, it gives CASSYSLVALYNEQFF.